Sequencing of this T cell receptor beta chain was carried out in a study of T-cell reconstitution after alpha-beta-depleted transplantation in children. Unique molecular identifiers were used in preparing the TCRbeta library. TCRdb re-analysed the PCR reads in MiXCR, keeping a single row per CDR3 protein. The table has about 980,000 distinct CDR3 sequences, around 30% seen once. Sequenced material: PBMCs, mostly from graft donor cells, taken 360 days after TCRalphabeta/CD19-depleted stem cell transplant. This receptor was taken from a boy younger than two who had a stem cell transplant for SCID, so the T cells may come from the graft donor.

The CDR3 protein is CASSPTQGYEQYF. The CDR3 region has the DNA TGTGCCAGCTCACCAACGCAGGGTTACGAGCAGTACTTC. V is TRBV18 and J is TRBJ2-7; D may be TRBD1 (5 bases). In germline, CDR1 is KGHSH, CDR2 LQKENI. V gave up 2 bases and J gave up 4 bases, with 9 bases separating them. The CDR3 is 13 amino acids.